These T cell receptor beta chains were read from a single sample in a study of shared clonotypes between healthy human individuals. Assay used: immunoSEQ multiplex PCR; TCRdb lists only in-frame clones, some missing. Among a few million clones listed, 85% to 95% were seen once. Material for sequencing was naive CD4+ T cells sorted from blood. These receptors originate from a man in his late teens or twenties in good health. Both conserved end residues are part of each CDR3. The D gene is left open where the match is weak. A row's size may be missing; if present it is once, few, many or a size class.

clone_size | j_call | d_call | v_call | cdr3_aa | cdr3_nt
. | TRBJ2-5 | TRBD1 | TRBV7-7 | CASSLGVDRARETQYF | TGTGCTAGCAGCTTAGGAGTTGACAGGGCTAGGGAGACCCAGTACTTC
. | TRBJ1-5 | . | TRBV12-5 | CASGLNAGRYNQPQHF | TGTGCTAGTGGTTTGAATGCAGGGAGGTACAATCAGCCCCAGCATTTT
. | TRBJ2-3 | . | TRBV11-3 | CASSPGTPWEPDTQYF | TGTGCCAGCAGCCCGGGGACTCCATGGGAGCCAGATACGCAGTATTTT
. | TRBJ1-3 | TRBD1 | TRBV30 | CAWRAQGGTRNTIYF | TGTGCCTGGAGGGCCCAAGGGGGCACAAGAAACACCATATATTTT
. | TRBJ2-3 | . | TRBV28 | CASSAHTQYF | TGTGCCAGCAGTGCCCACACGCAGTATTTT
. | TRBJ2-3 | TRBD1 | TRBV27 | CASSLRGQLTDTQYF | TGTGCCAGCAGTTTACGGGGACAGCTCACAGATACGCAGTATTTT
. | TRBJ2-7 | TRBD1 | TRBV5-1 | CASSQRDSTYEQYF | TGCGCCAGCAGCCAAAGGGACAGCACCTACGAGCAGTACTTC
. | TRBJ2-7 | TRBD1 | TRBV30 | CACRLGTGRYEQYF | TGTGCCTGCCGTCTCGGGACAGGGCGCTACGAGCAGTACTTC
. | TRBJ2-5 | . | TRBV14 | CASSHLLGGKEETQYF | TGTGCCAGCAGCCACCTCCTTGGGGGGAAGGAAGAGACCCAGTACTTC
once | TRBJ1-1 | . | TRBV10-1 | CASSETADMNTEAFF | TGCGCCAGCAGTGAAACGGCGGATATGAACACTGAAGCTTTCTTT
. | TRBJ1-6 | . | TRBV27 | CASSLSTTGGSPLHF | TGTGCCAGCAGTTTATCGACTACCGGGGGTTCACCCCTCCACTTT
. | TRBJ2-7 | TRBD2 | TRBV7-2 | CASSLSFGRANEQYF | TGTGCCAGCAGCTTAAGTTTCGGGAGGGCCAACGAGCAGTACTTC
once | TRBJ1-1 | . | TRBV5-1 | CASSLAPPGVNTEAFF | TGCGCCAGCAGCTTGGCCCCCCCAGGAGTGAACACTGAAGCTTTCTTT
. | TRBJ2-2 | TRBD2 | TRBV23-1 | CASSHYNLRLAGGGATGELFF | TGCGCCAGCAGTCACTACAACCTTCGACTAGCGGGAGGAGGAGCGACCGGGGAGCTGTTTTTT
. | TRBJ2-7 | TRBD2 | TRBV9 | CASSVSAGGPYEQYF | TGTGCCAGCAGCGTTTCAGCGGGAGGCCCTTACGAGCAGTACTTC
. | TRBJ2-1 | TRBD2 | TRBV2 | CASSVGLAGNNEQFF | TGTGCCAGCAGTGTCGGACTAGCGGGGAACAATGAGCAGTTCTTC
. | TRBJ1-2 | TRBD1 | TRBV19 | CASTQAPTGVNGYTF | TGTGCCAGTACCCAAGCCCCCACAGGGGTGAATGGCTACACCTTC
. | TRBJ1-5 | . | TRBV7-2 | CASSLEGHSNQPQHF | TGTGCCAGCAGCTTAGAAGGACATAGCAATCAGCCCCAGCATTTT
. | TRBJ2-5 | . | TRBV5-1 | CASSLNVWETQYF | TGCGCCAGCAGCTTGAATGTCTGGGAGACCCAGTACTTC
. | TRBJ2-2 | TRBD2 | TRBV10-3 | CAISETSGSVGGELFF | TGTGCCATCAGTGAGACTAGCGGGAGTGTGGGCGGGGAGCTGTTTTTT
. | TRBJ1-2 | . | TRBV7-2 | CASSPQVGDGYTF | TGTGCCAGCAGCCCCCAGGTGGGGGATGGCTACACCTTC
. | TRBJ1-4 | . | TRBV2 | CASRVGDTINEKLFF | TGTGCCAGCCGGGTCGGGGACACAATTAATGAAAAACTGTTTTTT
. | TRBJ2-7 | . | TRBV19 | CASSTAFEQYF | TGTGCCAGTAGTACAGCCTTCGAGCAGTACTTC
few | TRBJ1-4 | . | TRBV5-1 | CASSLAGGSAEKLFF | TGCGCCAGCAGCTTGGCCGGGGGTTCTGCTGAAAAACTGTTTTTT
. | TRBJ2-4 | . | TRBV18 | CASSPLQTVLAKNIQYF | TGTGCCAGCTCACCGCTACAGACAGTTCTAGCCAAAAACATTCAGTACTTC
. | TRBJ2-2 | . | TRBV7-2 | CASSPPPGTGELFF | TGTGCCAGCAGCCCCCCCCCGGGAACCGGGGAGCTGTTTTTT
. | TRBJ1-1 | TRBD1 | TRBV5-4 | CASSLEQGFFANTEAFF | TGTGCCAGCAGCTTGGAACAGGGGTTCTTTGCGAACACTGAAGCTTTCTTT
. | TRBJ1-1 | . | TRBV7-2 | CASSFRVGGTEAFF | TGTGCCAGCAGCTTCAGGGTCGGGGGCACTGAAGCTTTCTTT
. | TRBJ1-2 | TRBD1 | TRBV19 | CASSWTGWIEDHGYTF | TGTGCCAGTAGTTGGACAGGGTGGATTGAAGACCATGGCTACACCTTC
. | TRBJ2-2 | TRBD2 | TRBV10-2 | CASSYDAGTSGRQGELFF | TGCGCCAGCAGTTACGACGCAGGGACTAGCGGGAGACAGGGGGAGCTGTTTTTT
. | TRBJ2-7 | TRBD1 | TRBV7-2 | CASSLPRDSISYEQYF | TGTGCCAGCAGCTTACCTCGGGACAGCATCTCCTACGAGCAGTACTTC
. | TRBJ2-1 | . | TRBV21-1 | CASTTLGHPRQFF | TGTGCCAGCACCACCCTGGGGCACCCGAGGCAGTTCTTC
. | TRBJ2-5 | . | TRBV4-2 | CASSQVGLQETQYF | TGTGCCAGCAGCCAAGTCGGCCTCCAAGAGACCCAGTACTTC